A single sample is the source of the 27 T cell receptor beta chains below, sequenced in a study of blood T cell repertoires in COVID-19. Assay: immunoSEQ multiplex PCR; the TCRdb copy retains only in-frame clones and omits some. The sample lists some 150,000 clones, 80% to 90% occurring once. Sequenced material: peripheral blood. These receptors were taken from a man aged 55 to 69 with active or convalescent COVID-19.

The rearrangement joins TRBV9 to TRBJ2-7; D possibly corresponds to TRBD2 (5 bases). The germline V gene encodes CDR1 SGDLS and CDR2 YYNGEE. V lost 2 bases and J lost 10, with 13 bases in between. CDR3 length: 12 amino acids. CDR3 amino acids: CASSVGEEEQYF. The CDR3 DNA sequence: TGTGCCAGCAGCGTGGGAGAGGAGGAACAGTACTTC.

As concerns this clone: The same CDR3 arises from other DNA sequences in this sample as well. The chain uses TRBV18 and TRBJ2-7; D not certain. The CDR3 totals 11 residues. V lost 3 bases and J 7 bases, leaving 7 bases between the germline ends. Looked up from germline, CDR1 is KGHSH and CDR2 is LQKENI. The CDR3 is CASSPEREQYF. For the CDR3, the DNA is TGTGCCAGCTCACCCGAGAGGGAGCAGTACTTC.

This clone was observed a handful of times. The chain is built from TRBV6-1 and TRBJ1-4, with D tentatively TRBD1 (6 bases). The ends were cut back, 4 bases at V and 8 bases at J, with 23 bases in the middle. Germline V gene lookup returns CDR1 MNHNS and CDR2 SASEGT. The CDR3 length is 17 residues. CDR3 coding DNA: TGTGCCAGCAGTGGGGGGGGGCCTGGAAGGCCTTACGAAAAACTGTTTTTT. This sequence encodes CASSGGGPGRPYEKLFF.

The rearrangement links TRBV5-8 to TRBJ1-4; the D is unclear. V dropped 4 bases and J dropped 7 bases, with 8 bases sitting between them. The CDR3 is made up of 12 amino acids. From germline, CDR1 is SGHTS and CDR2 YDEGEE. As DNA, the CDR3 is TGTGCCAGCAGCCTGGACGGTGAAAAACTGTTTTTT. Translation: CASSLDGEKLFF.

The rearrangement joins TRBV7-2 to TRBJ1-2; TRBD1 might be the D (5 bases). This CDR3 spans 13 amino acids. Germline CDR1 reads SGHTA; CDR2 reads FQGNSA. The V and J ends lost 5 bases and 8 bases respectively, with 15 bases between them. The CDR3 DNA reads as TGTGCCAGCAGCCCGGACACGACGAGGGGCTACACCTTC. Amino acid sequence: CASSPDTTRGYTF. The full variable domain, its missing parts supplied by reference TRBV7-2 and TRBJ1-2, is GAGVSQSPSNKVTEKGKDVELRCDPISGHTALYWYRQSLGQGLEFLIYFQGNSAPDKSGLPSDRFSAERTGGSVSTLTIQRTQQEDSAVYLCASSPDTTRGYTFGSGTRLTVV.

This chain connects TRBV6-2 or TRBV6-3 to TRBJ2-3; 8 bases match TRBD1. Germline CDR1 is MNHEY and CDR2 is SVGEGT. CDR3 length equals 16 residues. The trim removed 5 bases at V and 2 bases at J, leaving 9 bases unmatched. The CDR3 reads CASSPRTGRATDTQYF. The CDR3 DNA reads TGTGCCAGCAGTCCCCGGACAGGGCGAGCCACAGATACGCAGTATTTT.

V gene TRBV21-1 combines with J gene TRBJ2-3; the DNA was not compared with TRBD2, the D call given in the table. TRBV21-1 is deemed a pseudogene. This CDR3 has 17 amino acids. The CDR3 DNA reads TGTGCCAGCAGAAAGGAGGATACGGGATCTAGCACAGATACGCAGTATTTT. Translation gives CASRKEDTGSSTDTQYF.

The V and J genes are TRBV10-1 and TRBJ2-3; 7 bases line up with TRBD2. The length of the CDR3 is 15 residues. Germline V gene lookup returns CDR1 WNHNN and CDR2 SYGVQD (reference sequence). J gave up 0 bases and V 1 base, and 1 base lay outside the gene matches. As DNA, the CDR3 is TGCGCCAGCAGTGAGTGGGGGGGGAGCACAGATACGCAGTATTTT. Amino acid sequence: CASSEWGGSTDTQYF.

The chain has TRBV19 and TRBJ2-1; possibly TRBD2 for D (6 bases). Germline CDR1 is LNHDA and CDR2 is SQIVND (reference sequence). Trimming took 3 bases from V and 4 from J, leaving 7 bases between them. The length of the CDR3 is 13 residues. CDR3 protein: CASSMGGYNEQFF. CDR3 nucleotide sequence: TGTGCCAGTAGTATGGGGGGATACAATGAGCAGTTCTTC.

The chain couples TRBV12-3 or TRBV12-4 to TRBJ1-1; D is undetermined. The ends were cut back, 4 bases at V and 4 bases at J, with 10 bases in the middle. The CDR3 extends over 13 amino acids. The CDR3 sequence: CASSSNSGTEAFF. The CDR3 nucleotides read TGTGCCAGCAGTTCAAACTCCGGCACTGAAGCTTTCTTT.

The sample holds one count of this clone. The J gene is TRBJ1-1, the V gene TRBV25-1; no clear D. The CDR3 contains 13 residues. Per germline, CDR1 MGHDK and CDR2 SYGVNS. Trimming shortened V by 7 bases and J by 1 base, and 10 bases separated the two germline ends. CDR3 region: CASMGVGNTEAFF. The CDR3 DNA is TGTGCCAGCATGGGCGTGGGGAACACTGAAGCTTTCTTT.

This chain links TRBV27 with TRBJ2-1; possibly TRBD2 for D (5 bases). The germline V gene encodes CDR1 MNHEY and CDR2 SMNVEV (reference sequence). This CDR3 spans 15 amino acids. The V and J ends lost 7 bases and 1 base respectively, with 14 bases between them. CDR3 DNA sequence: TGTGCCAGCATGCCGAGGCGGGCATCCTACAATGAGCAGTTCTTC. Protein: CASMPRRASYNEQFF.

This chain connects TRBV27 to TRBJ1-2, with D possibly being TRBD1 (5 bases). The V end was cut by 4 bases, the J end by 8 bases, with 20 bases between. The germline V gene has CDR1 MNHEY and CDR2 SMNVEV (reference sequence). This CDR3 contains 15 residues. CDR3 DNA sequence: TGTGCCAGCAGTTCCTTCTCCGGGCCAGGGAGGGGCTACACCTTC. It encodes CASSSFSGPGRGYTF.

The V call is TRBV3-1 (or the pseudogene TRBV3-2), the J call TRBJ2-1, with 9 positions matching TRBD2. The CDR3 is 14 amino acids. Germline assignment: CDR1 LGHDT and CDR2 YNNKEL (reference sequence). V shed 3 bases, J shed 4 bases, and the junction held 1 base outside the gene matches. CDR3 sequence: CASSQLAGYNEQFF. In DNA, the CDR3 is TGTGCCAGCAGCCAGCTAGCGGGGTACAATGAGCAGTTCTTC.

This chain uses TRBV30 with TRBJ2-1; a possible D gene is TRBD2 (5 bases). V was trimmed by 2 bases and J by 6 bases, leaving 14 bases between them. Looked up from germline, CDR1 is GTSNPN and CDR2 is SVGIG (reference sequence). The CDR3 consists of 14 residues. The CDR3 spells CAWSKTSSGNEQFF. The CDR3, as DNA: TGTGCCTGGAGTAAAACTAGTTCGGGCAATGAGCAGTTCTTC.

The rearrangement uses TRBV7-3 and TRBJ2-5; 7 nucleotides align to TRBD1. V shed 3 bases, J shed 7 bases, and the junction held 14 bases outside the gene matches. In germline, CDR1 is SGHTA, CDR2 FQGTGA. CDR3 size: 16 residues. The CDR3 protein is CASSFGLQGRYMTQYF. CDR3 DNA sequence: TGTGCCAGCAGCTTTGGGTTACAGGGGAGATATATGACCCAGTACTTC.

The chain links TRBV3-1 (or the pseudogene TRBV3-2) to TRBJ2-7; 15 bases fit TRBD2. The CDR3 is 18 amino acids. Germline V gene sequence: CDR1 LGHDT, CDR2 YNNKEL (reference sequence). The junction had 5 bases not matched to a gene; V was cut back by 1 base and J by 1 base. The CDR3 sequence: CASSQGGLAGGASYEQYF. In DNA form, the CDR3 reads TGTGCCAGCAGCCAAGGGGGACTAGCGGGGGGCGCTTCCTACGAGCAGTACTTC.

CDR3 in amino acids: CASSLGGGGTDTQYF. CDR3 DNA: TGTGCCAGCAGCCTAGGCGGGGGAGGCACAGATACGCAGTATTTT. The chain is built from TRBV3-1 (or the pseudogene TRBV3-2) and TRBJ2-3; the match to TRBD2 covers 7 bases. Germline V gives CDR1 LGHDT, CDR2 YNNKEL (reference sequence). The CDR3 covers 15 residues. With V trimmed by 4 bases and J by 1 base, 5 bases remained unmatched.

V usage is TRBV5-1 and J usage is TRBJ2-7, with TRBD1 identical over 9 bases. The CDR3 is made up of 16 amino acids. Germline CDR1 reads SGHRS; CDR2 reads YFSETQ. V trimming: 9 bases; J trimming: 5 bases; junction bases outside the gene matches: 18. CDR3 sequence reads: CATARATGTGSHEQYF. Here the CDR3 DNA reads TGCGCCACCGCCCGGGCTACCGGGACAGGGTCCCACGAGCAGTACTTC.

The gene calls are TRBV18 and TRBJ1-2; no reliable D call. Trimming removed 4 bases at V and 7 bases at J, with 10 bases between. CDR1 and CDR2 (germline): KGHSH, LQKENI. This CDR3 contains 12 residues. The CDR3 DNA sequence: TGTGCCAGCTCACTTGGAGCGCGTGGCTACACCTTC. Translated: CASSLGARGYTF.

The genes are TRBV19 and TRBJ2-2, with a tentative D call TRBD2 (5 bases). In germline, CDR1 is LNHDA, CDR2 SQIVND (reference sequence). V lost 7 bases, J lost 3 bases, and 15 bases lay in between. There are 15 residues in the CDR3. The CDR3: CASNPPGKDTGELFF. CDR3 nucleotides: TGTGCCAGTAATCCCCCGGGAAAAGACACCGGGGAGCTGTTTTTT.

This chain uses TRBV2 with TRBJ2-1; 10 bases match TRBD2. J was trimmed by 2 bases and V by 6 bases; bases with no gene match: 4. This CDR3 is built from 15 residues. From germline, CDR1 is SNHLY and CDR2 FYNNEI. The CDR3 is CASRALAGAYNEQFF. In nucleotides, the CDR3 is TGTGCCAGCAGGGCCCTAGCGGGGGCCTACAATGAGCAGTTCTTC.

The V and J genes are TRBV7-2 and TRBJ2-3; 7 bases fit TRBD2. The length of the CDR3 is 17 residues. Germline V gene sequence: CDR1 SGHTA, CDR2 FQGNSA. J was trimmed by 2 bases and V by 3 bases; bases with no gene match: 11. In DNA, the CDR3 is TGTGCCAGCAGCTTGGGCGCGGGAGTTTTTCTCACAGATACGCAGTATTTT. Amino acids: CASSLGAGVFLTDTQYF.

This chain's CDR3 is CATSDPGHENTEAFF. As DNA, the CDR3 is TGTGCCACCAGTGACCCGGGACACGAAAACACTGAAGCTTTCTTT. The V gene is TRBV24-1, the J gene TRBJ1-1; tentative D call: TRBD1 (6 bases). The germline V and J ends were trimmed by 4 bases and 2 bases, with 13 bases remaining between them. Germline-derived CDR1 and CDR2 are KGHDR and SFDVKD. This CDR3 region has 15 residues.

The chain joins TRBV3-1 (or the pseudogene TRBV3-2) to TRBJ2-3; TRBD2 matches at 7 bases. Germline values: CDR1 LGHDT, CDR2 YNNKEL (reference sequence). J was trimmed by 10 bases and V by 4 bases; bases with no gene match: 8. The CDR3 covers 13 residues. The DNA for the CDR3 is TGTGCCAGCAGCCGCTCGGGGGGAGCGGCGCAGTATTTT. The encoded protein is CASSRSGGAAQYF.

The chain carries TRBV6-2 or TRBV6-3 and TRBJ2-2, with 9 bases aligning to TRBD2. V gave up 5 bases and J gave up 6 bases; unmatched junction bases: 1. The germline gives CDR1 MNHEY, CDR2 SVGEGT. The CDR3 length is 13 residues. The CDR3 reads CASSASGAGELFF. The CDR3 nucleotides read TGTGCCAGCAGTGCTAGCGGGGCCGGGGAGCTGTTTTTT.

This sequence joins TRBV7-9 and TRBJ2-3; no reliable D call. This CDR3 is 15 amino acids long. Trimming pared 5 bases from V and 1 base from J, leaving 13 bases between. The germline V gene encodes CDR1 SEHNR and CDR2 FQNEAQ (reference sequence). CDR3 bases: TGTGCCAGCAGCCTCCGAGCGCCTCGCACAGATACGCAGTATTTT. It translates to CASSLRAPRTDTQYF.